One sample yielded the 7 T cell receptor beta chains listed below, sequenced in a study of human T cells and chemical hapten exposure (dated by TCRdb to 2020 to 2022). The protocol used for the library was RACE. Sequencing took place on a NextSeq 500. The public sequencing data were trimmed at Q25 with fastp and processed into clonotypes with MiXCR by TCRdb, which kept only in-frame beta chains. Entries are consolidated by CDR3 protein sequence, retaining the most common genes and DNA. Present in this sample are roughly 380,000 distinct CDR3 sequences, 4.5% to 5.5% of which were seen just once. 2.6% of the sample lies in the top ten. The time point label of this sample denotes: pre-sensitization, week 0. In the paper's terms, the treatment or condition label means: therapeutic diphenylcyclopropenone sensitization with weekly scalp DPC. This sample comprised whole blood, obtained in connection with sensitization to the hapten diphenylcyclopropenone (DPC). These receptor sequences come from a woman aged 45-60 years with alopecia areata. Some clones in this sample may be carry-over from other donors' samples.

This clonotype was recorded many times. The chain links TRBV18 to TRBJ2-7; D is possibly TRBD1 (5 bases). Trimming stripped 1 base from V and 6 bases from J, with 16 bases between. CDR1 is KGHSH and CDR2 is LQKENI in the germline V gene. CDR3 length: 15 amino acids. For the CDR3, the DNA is TGTGCCAGCTCACCACGTGACAGTCTTCGTGTCGAGCAGTACTTC. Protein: CASSPRDSLRVEQYF.

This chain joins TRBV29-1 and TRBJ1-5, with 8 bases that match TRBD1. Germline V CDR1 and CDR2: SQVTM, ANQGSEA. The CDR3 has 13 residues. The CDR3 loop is CAVRTGREQPQHF. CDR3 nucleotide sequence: TGCGCAGTACGGACAGGGCGGGAACAGCCCCAGCATTTT.

DNA for the CDR3: TGTGCCATCAGTCCTGACCAAGAGACCCAGTACTTC. Protein product: CAISPDQETQYF. This rearrangement joins TRBV10-3 to TRBJ2-5, with D unresolved. The germline V gene encodes CDR1 ENHRY and CDR2 SYGVKD. Trimming removed 5 bases from V and 0 bases from J, with 4 bases in between. This CDR3 has 12 amino acids.

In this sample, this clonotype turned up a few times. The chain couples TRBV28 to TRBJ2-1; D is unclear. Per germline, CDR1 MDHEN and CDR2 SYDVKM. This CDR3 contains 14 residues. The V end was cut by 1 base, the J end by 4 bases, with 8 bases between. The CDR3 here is CASSLLTGYNEQFF. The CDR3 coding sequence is TGTGCCAGCAGTTTATTAACCGGGTACAATGAGCAGTTCTTC.

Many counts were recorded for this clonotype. DNA for the CDR3: TGTGCCATCAGTGAGTCGGAGCGGGAGAAGACAGATACGCAGTATTTT. It specifies CAISESEREKTDTQYF. V usage is TRBV10-3 and J usage is TRBJ2-3; 8 bases are a match to TRBD2. V gave up 0 bases and J gave up 3 bases; unmatched junction bases: 5. There are 16 residues in the CDR3. From germline, CDR1 is ENHRY and CDR2 SYGVKD.

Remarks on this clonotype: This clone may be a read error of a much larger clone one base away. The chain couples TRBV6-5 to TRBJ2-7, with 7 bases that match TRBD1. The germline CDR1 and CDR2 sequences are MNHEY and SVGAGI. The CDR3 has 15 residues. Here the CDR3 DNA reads TGTGCCAGCGGTTACGTCGTGGGACAGAACTACGAGCAGTACTTC. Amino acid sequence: CASGYVVGQNYEQYF.

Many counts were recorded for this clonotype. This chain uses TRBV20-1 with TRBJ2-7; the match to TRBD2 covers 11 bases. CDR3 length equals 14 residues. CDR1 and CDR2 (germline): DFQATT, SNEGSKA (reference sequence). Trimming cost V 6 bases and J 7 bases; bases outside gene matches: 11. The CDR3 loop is CSAKGGLAAGEQYF. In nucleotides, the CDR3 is TGCAGTGCCAAAGGGGGACTAGCGGCTGGAGAGCAGTACTTC.